This T cell receptor (beta chain) stems from a study of CD8+CD57+ T cells in acquired aplastic anemia. Whoever was chosen for sequencing had shown CD8+CD57+ cell expansion by flow cytometry. This clonotype was found a few times. Investigators profiled TCR beta VDJ and CDR3 from genomic DNA template. TCRdb re-derived calls from the reads in MiXCR, one entry per CDR3 protein. The sample carries around 150,000 distinct CDR3 sequences, about two thirds recorded once. This CDR3 comprises 13 residues. Germline V gives CDR1 DFQATT, CDR2 SNEGSKA (reference sequence). The germline V and J ends were trimmed by 6 bases and 3 bases, with 15 bases remaining between them.

The rearrangement uses TRBV20-1 and TRBJ2-7, with D maybe TRBD2 (6 bases). Material for sequencing was sorted CD4+, CD8+, or CD8+CD57+ T cells (not recorded which) from PBMCs. The TCR sequence derives from a human donor with aplastic anemia. The CDR3 DNA reads as TGCAGTGCCGCCGGAGGGTCGGACTACGAGCAGTACTTC. Protein product: CSAAGGSDYEQYF.